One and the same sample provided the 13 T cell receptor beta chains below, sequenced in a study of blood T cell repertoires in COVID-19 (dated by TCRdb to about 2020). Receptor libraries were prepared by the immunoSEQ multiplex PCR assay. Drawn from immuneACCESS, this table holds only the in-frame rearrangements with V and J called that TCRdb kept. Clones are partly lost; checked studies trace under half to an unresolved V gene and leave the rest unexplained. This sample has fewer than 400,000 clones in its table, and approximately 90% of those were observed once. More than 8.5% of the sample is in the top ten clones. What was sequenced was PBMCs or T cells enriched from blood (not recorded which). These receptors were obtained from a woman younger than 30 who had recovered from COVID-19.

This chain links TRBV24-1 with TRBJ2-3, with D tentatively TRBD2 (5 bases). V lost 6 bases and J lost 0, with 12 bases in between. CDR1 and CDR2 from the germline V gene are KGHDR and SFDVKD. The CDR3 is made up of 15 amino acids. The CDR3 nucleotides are TGTGCCACCAGTAGCTCGGGGTCTAGCACAGATACGCAGTATTTT. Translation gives CATSSSGSSTDTQYF.

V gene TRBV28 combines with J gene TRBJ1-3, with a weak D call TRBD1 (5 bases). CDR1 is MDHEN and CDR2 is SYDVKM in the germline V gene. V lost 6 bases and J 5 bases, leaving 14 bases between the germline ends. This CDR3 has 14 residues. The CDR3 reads CASREGLARNTIYF. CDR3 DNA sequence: TGTGCCAGCAGGGAGGGACTGGCCAGAAACACCATATATTTT.

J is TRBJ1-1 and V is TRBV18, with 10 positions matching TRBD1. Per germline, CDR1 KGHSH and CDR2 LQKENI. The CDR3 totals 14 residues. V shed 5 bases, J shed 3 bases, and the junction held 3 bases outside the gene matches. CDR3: CASSFGQGDTEAFF. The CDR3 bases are TGTGCCAGCTCATTCGGACAGGGGGACACTGAAGCTTTCTTT. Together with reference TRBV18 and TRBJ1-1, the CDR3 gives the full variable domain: NAGVMQNPRHLVRRRGQEARLRCSPMKGHSHVYWYRQLPEEGLKFMVYLQKENIIDESGMPKERFSAEFPKEGPSILRIQQVVRGDSAAYFCASSFGQGDTEAFFGQGTRLTVV.

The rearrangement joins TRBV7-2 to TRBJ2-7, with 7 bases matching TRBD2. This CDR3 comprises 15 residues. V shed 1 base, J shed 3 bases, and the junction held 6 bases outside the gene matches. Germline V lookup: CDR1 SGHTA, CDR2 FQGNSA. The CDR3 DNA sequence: TGTGCCAGCAGCTTAGGGCTAGCGGATTACTACGAGCAGTACTTC. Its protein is CASSLGLADYYEQYF.

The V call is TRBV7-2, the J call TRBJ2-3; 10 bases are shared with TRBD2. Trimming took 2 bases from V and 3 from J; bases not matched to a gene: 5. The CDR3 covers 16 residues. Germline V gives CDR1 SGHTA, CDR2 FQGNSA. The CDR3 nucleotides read TGTGCCAGCAGCTTACGTCTAGCGGGAGTGACAGATACGCAGTATTTT. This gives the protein CASSLRLAGVTDTQYF.

DNA for the CDR3: TGTGCCAGCAGCCATAGACCCGGGACAGACAATGAGCAGTTCTTC. Protein: CASSHRPGTDNEQFF. The V and J genes are TRBV7-9 and TRBJ2-1, with 7 nucleotides matching TRBD1. There are 15 residues in the CDR3. Germline CDR1 and CDR2: SEHNR and FQNEAQ (reference sequence). V dropped 5 bases and J dropped 5; count of bases not matched to a gene: 9.

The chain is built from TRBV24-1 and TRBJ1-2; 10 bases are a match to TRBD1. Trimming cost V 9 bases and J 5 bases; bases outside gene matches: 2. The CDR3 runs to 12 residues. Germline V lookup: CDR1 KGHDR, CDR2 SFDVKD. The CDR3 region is CATEDRGYGYTF. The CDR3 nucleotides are TGTGCCACCGAGGACAGGGGGTATGGCTACACCTTC.

The CDR3 nucleotides are TGTGCCAGCAGTTACGGAGGCGTGAACACTGAAGCTTTCTTT. Translation: CASSYGGVNTEAFF. The chain joins TRBV6-2 or TRBV6-3 to TRBJ1-1; D ambiguous. The CDR3 loop spans 14 amino acids. Looked up from germline, CDR1 is MNHEY and CDR2 is SVGEGT. V gave up 2 bases and J gave up 0 bases, with 7 bases separating them.

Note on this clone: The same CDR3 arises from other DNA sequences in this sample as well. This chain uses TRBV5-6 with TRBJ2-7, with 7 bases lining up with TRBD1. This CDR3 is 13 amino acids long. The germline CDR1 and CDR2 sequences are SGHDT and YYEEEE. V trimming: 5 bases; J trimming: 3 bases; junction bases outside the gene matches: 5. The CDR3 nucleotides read TGTGCCAGCAGAACGGGACAGAACTACGAGCAGTACTTC. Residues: CASRTGQNYEQYF.

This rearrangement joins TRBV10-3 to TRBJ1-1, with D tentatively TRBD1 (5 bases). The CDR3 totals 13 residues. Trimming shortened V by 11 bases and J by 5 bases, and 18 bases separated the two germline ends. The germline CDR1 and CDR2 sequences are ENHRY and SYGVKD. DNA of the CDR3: TGTGCCGCCAACCCAGGGTCTGGGACTGAAGCTTTCTTT. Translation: CAANPGSGTEAFF.

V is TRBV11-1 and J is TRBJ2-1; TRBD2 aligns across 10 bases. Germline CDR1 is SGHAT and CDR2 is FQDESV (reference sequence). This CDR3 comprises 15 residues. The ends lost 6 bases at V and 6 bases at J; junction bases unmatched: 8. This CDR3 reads CASSSSGSGRNEQFF. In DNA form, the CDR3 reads TGTGCCAGCAGTTCTAGCGGGAGTGGGCGCAATGAGCAGTTCTTC.

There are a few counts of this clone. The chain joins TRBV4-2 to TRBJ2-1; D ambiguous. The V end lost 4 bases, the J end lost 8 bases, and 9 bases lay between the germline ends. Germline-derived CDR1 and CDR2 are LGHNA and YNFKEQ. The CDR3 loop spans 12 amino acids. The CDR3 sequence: CASSPAQHEQFF. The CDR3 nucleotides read TGTGCCAGCAGCCCCGCACAGCATGAGCAGTTCTTC.

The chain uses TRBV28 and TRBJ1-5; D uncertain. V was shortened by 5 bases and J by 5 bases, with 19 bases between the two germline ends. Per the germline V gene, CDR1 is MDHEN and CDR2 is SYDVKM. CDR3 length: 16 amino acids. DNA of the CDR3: TGTGCCAGCAGTGCGGGAGCCGGACTGTCCCATCAGCCCCAGCATTTT. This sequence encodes CASSAGAGLSHQPQHF.